The T cell receptor (beta chain) described here comes from a study of blood T cell repertoires in COVID-19. At the level of the study: The analysed material was cDNA or gDNA that came from T cells, B-cell-depleted T cells, or PBMCs.

As processed by the authors: Estimates of nucleated cell counts were drawn from the amplification of reference gene primers. The method was immunoSEQ multiplex PCR; TCRdb's version includes in-frame clones alone and lacks a portion of them. V, J and clone size are those of that table, while D and trimming were read from the DNA. The repertoire consists of a few hundred thousand clones, with about 87% occurring once and the leading ten covering 10% to 15%. Seattle-derived patients entered the study during active infection and were followed longitudinally. Per germline, CDR1 LNHDA and CDR2 SQIVND (reference sequence). This CDR3 has 15 residues. Trimming removed 3 bases from V and 8 bases from J, with 16 bases in between.

Sequencing input: peripheral blood. J is TRBJ1-4 and V is TRBV19; unclear D gene. This TCR derives from a woman aged 50 to 60 with COVID-19, enrolled during active disease. DNA of the CDR3: TGTGCCAGTAGTATCGCGGGTCCCCAGGCAGAAAAACTGTTTTTT. Translating it yields CASSIAGPQAEKLFF.